A selection of T cell receptor beta chains follows, all from one sample in a study of blood T cell repertoires in COVID-19. Generated by immunoSEQ multiplex PCR, the TCRdb table keeps only in-frame clones and is missing some. The sample lists 300,000 to 350,000 clones, 86% occurring once. Material for sequencing was PBMCs or T cells enriched from blood (not recorded which). These receptors came from a woman aged 40 to 50 with acute COVID-19. CDR3s include the opening cysteine and the closing phenylalanine or tryptophan. The order of the fields is J gene, D gene, clone size, V gene, CDR3 DNA, CDR3 protein. The D gene is left open where the match is weak. A clone size is listed for some rows: how often the clone was seen (once, few, many), or a class if it is expanded.

j_call: TRBJ1-2
d_call: TRBD1
clone_size: NA
v_call: TRBV14
cdr3_nt: TGTGCCAGCAGCCCGGGACAGAGCTATGGCTACACCTTC
cdr3_aa: CASSPGQSYGYTF

j_call: TRBJ1-2
d_call: NA
clone_size: NA
v_call: TRBV7-2
cdr3_nt: TGTGCCAGCAGCTTATCGGGGGGGCTCAGCCTTAACTATGGCTACACCTTC
cdr3_aa: CASSLSGGLSLNYGYTF

j_call: TRBJ2-7
d_call: NA
clone_size: NA
v_call: TRBV28
cdr3_nt: TGTGCCAGCAGTCCCGACCTCGGGGGGCTCGCCTACGAGCAGTACTTC
cdr3_aa: CASSPDLGGLAYEQYF

j_call: TRBJ2-1
d_call: TRBD2
clone_size: NA
v_call: TRBV4-2
cdr3_nt: TGTGCCAGCAGCGCTGCGGGGGGATACAATGAGCAGTTCTTC
cdr3_aa: CASSAAGGYNEQFF

j_call: TRBJ2-7
d_call: TRBD1
clone_size: NA
v_call: TRBV5-4
cdr3_nt: TGTGCCAGCAGCTTGGTACCCGGGACAGGGGGCTTCGAGCAGTACTTC
cdr3_aa: CASSLVPGTGGFEQYF

j_call: TRBJ2-1
d_call: TRBD2
clone_size: NA
v_call: TRBV25-1
cdr3_nt: TGTGCCAGCAGTGAAAGCCATCGGGGGGACAATGAGCAGTTCTTC
cdr3_aa: CASSESHRGDNEQFF

j_call: TRBJ2-7
d_call: TRBD1
clone_size: NA
v_call: TRBV7-9
cdr3_nt: TGTGCCAGCAGCCGCTCGGTTGGGACAGGGAAGTCCGAGCAGTACTTC
cdr3_aa: CASSRSVGTGKSEQYF

j_call: TRBJ1-4
d_call: TRBD1
clone_size: NA
v_call: TRBV7-9
cdr3_nt: TGTGCCAGCAGCCCAGGACAGGGTGGGGAAAAACTGTTTTTT
cdr3_aa: CASSPGQGGEKLFF

j_call: TRBJ1-1
d_call: NA
clone_size: NA
v_call: TRBV7-2
cdr3_nt: TGTGCCAGCACCGTGACATCCGATACTACTGAAGCTTTCTTT
cdr3_aa: CASTVTSDTTEAFF

j_call: TRBJ1-2
d_call: NA
clone_size: NA
v_call: TRBV11-2
cdr3_nt: TGTGCCAGCACCCCCCTCCAGGACAGAGTCTATGGCTACACCTTC
cdr3_aa: CASTPLQDRVYGYTF

j_call: TRBJ1-5
d_call: TRBD1
clone_size: NA
v_call: TRBV18
cdr3_nt: TGTGCCAGCTCACCGGGACAGCCCGCCGATCAGCCCCAGCATTTT
cdr3_aa: CASSPGQPADQPQHF

j_call: TRBJ2-5
d_call: TRBD1
clone_size: NA
v_call: TRBV7-3
cdr3_nt: TGTGCCAGCAGCATACAGGGGGCGCATGAGACCCAGTACTTC
cdr3_aa: CASSIQGAHETQYF

j_call: TRBJ1-2
d_call: TRBD1
clone_size: few
v_call: TRBV6-2/TRBV6-3
cdr3_nt: TGTGCCAGCAGCTGGGATGCTTTGACAGGGATAAACTATGGCTACACCTTC
cdr3_aa: CASSWDALTGINYGYTF

j_call: TRBJ1-2
d_call: NA
clone_size: NA
v_call: TRBV6-4
cdr3_nt: TGTGCCAGCAGTGACTATCTCGGGTATGGCTACACCTTC
cdr3_aa: CASSDYLGYGYTF

j_call: TRBJ1-5
d_call: NA
clone_size: NA
v_call: TRBV6-5
cdr3_nt: TGTGCCAGCGCGGAGGGGTTCAATCAGCCCCAGCATTTT
cdr3_aa: CASAEGFNQPQHF

j_call: TRBJ2-6
d_call: NA
clone_size: NA
v_call: TRBV18
cdr3_nt: TGTGCCAGCTCACTGATCGGGAGCTCTGGGGCCAACGTCCTGACTTTC
cdr3_aa: CASSLIGSSGANVLTF

j_call: TRBJ1-4
d_call: TRBD1
clone_size: NA
v_call: TRBV9
cdr3_nt: TGTGCCAGCAGTCCAGACGGATCAGGGGGTCTAACAACTAATGAAAAACTGTTTTTT
cdr3_aa: CASSPDGSGGLTTNEKLFF

j_call: TRBJ1-6
d_call: NA
clone_size: NA
v_call: TRBV6-5
cdr3_nt: TGTGCCAGCAGACCCACAGGGACCAGGTCACCCCTCCACTTT
cdr3_aa: CASRPTGTRSPLHF

j_call: TRBJ2-1
d_call: NA
clone_size: NA
v_call: TRBV27
cdr3_nt: TGTGCCAGCAATTCCATTCGGGGGGCAACTCTTAATGAGCAGTTCTTC
cdr3_aa: CASNSIRGATLNEQFF

j_call: TRBJ1-3
d_call: NA
clone_size: once
v_call: TRBV28
cdr3_nt: TGTGCCAGCAGATCCCGGACAGAAAGCTCTGGAAACACCATATATTTT
cdr3_aa: CASRSRTESSGNTIYF

j_call: TRBJ2-2
d_call: NA
clone_size: NA
v_call: TRBV4-2
cdr3_nt: TGTGCCAGCAGCCAGATCGGGGTCGACACCGGGGAGCTGTTTTTT
cdr3_aa: CASSQIGVDTGELFF

j_call: TRBJ2-3
d_call: TRBD2
clone_size: NA
v_call: TRBV7-3
cdr3_nt: TGTGCCAGCAGTGTGATGGCGGGGGGAAGCACAGATACGCAGTATTTT
cdr3_aa: CASSVMAGGSTDTQYF

j_call: TRBJ2-2
d_call: TRBD2
clone_size: NA
v_call: TRBV6-4
cdr3_nt: TGTGCCAGCAGTGCCTCCCGGATAGCGGGACCAGGAACCGGGGAGCTGTTTTTT
cdr3_aa: CASSASRIAGPGTGELFF

j_call: TRBJ1-2
d_call: TRBD1
clone_size: NA
v_call: TRBV28
cdr3_nt: TGTGCCAGCAGTGGCGGACAGGGGTGGAACTATGGCTACACCTTC
cdr3_aa: CASSGGQGWNYGYTF

j_call: TRBJ2-7
d_call: NA
clone_size: NA
v_call: TRBV5-5
cdr3_nt: TGTGCCAGCAGCTTACAGGGACGCGTGGTAATGGCCAACTACGAGCAGTACTTC
cdr3_aa: CASSLQGRVVMANYEQYF

j_call: TRBJ1-1
d_call: NA
clone_size: NA
v_call: TRBV7-9
cdr3_nt: TGTGCCAGCAGCTTATTTAGTGGGAACACTGAAGCTTTCTTT
cdr3_aa: CASSLFSGNTEAFF

j_call: TRBJ2-7
d_call: NA
clone_size: NA
v_call: TRBV18
cdr3_nt: TGTGCCAGCTCACCACCGCGTCAGGGATCCTACGAGCAGTACTTC
cdr3_aa: CASSPPRQGSYEQYF

j_call: TRBJ1-5
d_call: NA
clone_size: NA
v_call: TRBV12-3/TRBV12-4
cdr3_nt: TGTGCCAGCAGCCCGTCCTTAAATCAGCCCCAGCATTTT
cdr3_aa: CASSPSLNQPQHF

j_call: TRBJ2-3
d_call: NA
clone_size: NA
v_call: TRBV7-2
cdr3_nt: TGTGCCAGCAGCTACAGCGGTATCGGGTCAGATACGCAGTATTTT
cdr3_aa: CASSYSGIGSDTQYF

j_call: TRBJ2-7
d_call: NA
clone_size: NA
v_call: TRBV6-5
cdr3_nt: TGTGCCAGCAGTTCGACAGGCTACGAGCAGTACTTC
cdr3_aa: CASSSTGYEQYF

j_call: TRBJ1-2
d_call: NA
clone_size: NA
v_call: TRBV5-1
cdr3_nt: TGCGCCAGCAGCTGGGAAAGACAGGCCGCGTCTAACTATGGCTACACCTTC
cdr3_aa: CASSWERQAASNYGYTF

j_call: TRBJ1-5
d_call: TRBD1
clone_size: NA
v_call: TRBV3-1/TRBV3-2
cdr3_nt: TGTGCCAGCAGCCTATCGGGACAGCTATTCAATCAGCCCCAGCATTTT
cdr3_aa: CASSLSGQLFNQPQHF

j_call: TRBJ2-3
d_call: NA
clone_size: once
v_call: TRBV7-6
cdr3_nt: TGTGCCAGCAGCTTTTTATCCCCTCCAGATACGCAGTATTTT
cdr3_aa: CASSFLSPPDTQYF

j_call: TRBJ1-3
d_call: NA
clone_size: NA
v_call: TRBV5-1
cdr3_nt: TGCGCCAGCAGTGACCAGGGAATTACTGGAAACACCATATATTTT
cdr3_aa: CASSDQGITGNTIYF

j_call: TRBJ1-6
d_call: TRBD1
clone_size: NA
v_call: TRBV7-9
cdr3_nt: TGTGCCAGCAACTCCGGGACAGGGGTTTCACCCCTCCACTTT
cdr3_aa: CASNSGTGVSPLHF

j_call: TRBJ1-1
d_call: NA
clone_size: once
v_call: TRBV18
cdr3_nt: TGTGCCAGCTCGCAGTCAGGGGAGAACACTGAAGCTTTCTTT
cdr3_aa: CASSQSGENTEAFF

j_call: TRBJ1-3
d_call: TRBD1
clone_size: NA
v_call: TRBV5-6
cdr3_nt: TGTGCCAGCAGCCAGAACAGGGGCTCTGGAAACACCATATATTTT
cdr3_aa: CASSQNRGSGNTIYF

j_call: TRBJ2-2
d_call: TRBD1
clone_size: NA
v_call: TRBV6-5
cdr3_nt: TGTGCCAGCCGGACAGGGAAGGGGGAGCTGTTTTTT
cdr3_aa: CASRTGKGELFF

j_call: TRBJ1-4
d_call: NA
clone_size: NA
v_call: TRBV7-9
cdr3_nt: TGTGCCAGCAGCCCCAGCGCAGTTAATGAAAAACTGTTTTTT
cdr3_aa: CASSPSAVNEKLFF

j_call: TRBJ1-2
d_call: TRBD1
clone_size: NA
v_call: TRBV7-6
cdr3_nt: TGTGCCAGCAGCTTAGAGGCAGGGGGCTTTAACTATGGCTACACCTTC
cdr3_aa: CASSLEAGGFNYGYTF

j_call: TRBJ1-2
d_call: NA
clone_size: NA
v_call: TRBV6-6
cdr3_nt: TGTGCCAGCAGTTCTCCTACAGACAACTATGGCTACACCTTC
cdr3_aa: CASSSPTDNYGYTF

j_call: TRBJ1-6
d_call: NA
clone_size: NA
v_call: TRBV2
cdr3_nt: TGTGCCAGCAGTGAAGGTCCCGGGTATGGTGTTTTTTCACCCCTCCACTTT
cdr3_aa: CASSEGPGYGVFSPLHF

j_call: TRBJ2-1
d_call: NA
clone_size: once
v_call: TRBV11-2
cdr3_nt: TGTGCCAGCAGCTTAAGAGGTGGCAGGGGTTTATCCTACAATGAGCAGTTCTTC
cdr3_aa: CASSLRGGRGLSYNEQFF

j_call: TRBJ1-1
d_call: NA
clone_size: medium-sized
v_call: TRBV6-4
cdr3_nt: TGTGCCAGCAGTTCTGGGGGCGCCGGCACTGAAGCTTTCTTT
cdr3_aa: CASSSGGAGTEAFF

j_call: TRBJ2-5
d_call: NA
clone_size: NA
v_call: TRBV11-3
cdr3_nt: TGTGCCAGCAGCAAAGGGGGAGGGGCAGAAGAGACCCAGTACTTC
cdr3_aa: CASSKGGGAEETQYF

j_call: TRBJ2-2
d_call: TRBD2
clone_size: NA
v_call: TRBV5-1
cdr3_nt: TGCGCCAGCAGCTTGGCTACTAGCGCCTTATACACCGGGGAGCTGTTTTTT
cdr3_aa: CASSLATSALYTGELFF

j_call: TRBJ2-2
d_call: NA
clone_size: NA
v_call: TRBV7-2
cdr3_nt: TGTGCCAGCAGCTTAGTCTACGGGGAGCTGTTTTTT
cdr3_aa: CASSLVYGELFF

j_call: TRBJ2-5
d_call: NA
clone_size: few
v_call: TRBV21-1
cdr3_nt: TGTGCCAGCAGCACCTCCGGGACTAGCGGAGGGCAAGAGACCCAGTACTTC
cdr3_aa: CASSTSGTSGGQETQYF

j_call: TRBJ1-6
d_call: TRBD1
clone_size: NA
v_call: TRBV10-1
cdr3_nt: TGCGCCAGCAGTGGACCGGGACAGCTTAATTCACCCCTCCACTTT
cdr3_aa: CASSGPGQLNSPLHF

j_call: TRBJ1-6
d_call: TRBD1
clone_size: NA
v_call: TRBV5-8
cdr3_nt: TGTGCCAGCAGCTCTCCCAGGGGGTTAAGTAGCCTCCACTTT
cdr3_aa: CASSSPRGLSSLHF